This TCR beta chain was recovered during a study of response to subunit inactivated influenza vaccine. General study points: Few new T cells, the authors suggested, are recruited by each seasonal influenza vaccination.

TCRdb passed the RT-PCR reads through MiXCR, listing each CDR3 protein once. In the table there are about half a million distinct CDR3 sequences, about 8% of which are singletons. This CDR3 is 16 amino acids long. From germline, CDR1 is SGHVS and CDR2 FNYEAQ. V was clipped by 5 bases and J by 5 bases, with 18 bases between them. In the case of this clonotype: What it binds is unknown.

The material was PBMCs from blood, obtained 23 months after vaccination. The receptor was derived from a man between 50 and 69 years old who received an inactivated influenza vaccine. The chain carries TRBV7-6 and TRBJ2-2; D possibly uses TRBD1 or TRBD2 (5 bases each). CDR3 bases: TGTGCCAGCAGCCTCCCCAGGGAGACTTGGACCGGGGAGCTGTTTTTT. Translation: CASSLPRETWTGELFF.